This TCR beta chain comes out of a study of persistence of HIV-infected CD4 T cells. Whole-study findings and limits: Degenerate expanded CDR3beta sequences were enriched among CMV- and Gag-responding cells. Within sorted populations, more oligoclonal TCRs accompanied more oligoclonal proviruses.

Remarks on this clone: As yet, its antigen is unknown.

The stimulus was lysate of CMV-infected fibroblasts, 10 ug/mL. CD40L-negative CD69-negative CD45RO-high memory CD4+ T cells were sorted as populations depleted of antigen-responding cells. CD8+ T cells were removed from PBMCs prior to stimulation. The libraries were made with immunoSEQ version 4 in survey mode. Produced via immunoSEQ multiplex PCR; TCRdb's table is partial and in-frame only. Among fewer than 30,000 clones listed, almost 85% were seen once. V lost 4 bases to trimming and J lost 5 bases, with 14 bases between them. Germline assignment: CDR1 SGHDN and CDR2 FVKESK. CDR3 length: 14 residues.

This TCR derives from an adult man with HIV who was CMV-seropositive. The chain uses TRBV14 and TRBJ1-2; tentatively, D is TRBD1 (5 bases). The source was CD4+ T cells sorted from PBMCs after roughly 18-hour stimulation, collected from a patient who received antiretroviral therapy. This CDR3 reads CASSPMGTEYGYTF. CDR3 sequence (DNA): TGTGCCAGCAGCCCCATGGGGACTGAGTATGGCTACACCTTC.